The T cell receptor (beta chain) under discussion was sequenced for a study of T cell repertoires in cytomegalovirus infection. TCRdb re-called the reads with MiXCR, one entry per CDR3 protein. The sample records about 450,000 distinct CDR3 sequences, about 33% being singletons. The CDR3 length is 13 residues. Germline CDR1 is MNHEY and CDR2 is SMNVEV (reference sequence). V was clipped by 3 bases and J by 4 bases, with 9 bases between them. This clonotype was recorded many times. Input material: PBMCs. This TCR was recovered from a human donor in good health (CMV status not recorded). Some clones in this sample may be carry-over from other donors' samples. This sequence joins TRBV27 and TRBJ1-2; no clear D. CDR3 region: CASSFNSGYGYTF. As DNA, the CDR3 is TGTGCCAGCAGTTTTAACAGCGGCTATGGCTACACCTTC.